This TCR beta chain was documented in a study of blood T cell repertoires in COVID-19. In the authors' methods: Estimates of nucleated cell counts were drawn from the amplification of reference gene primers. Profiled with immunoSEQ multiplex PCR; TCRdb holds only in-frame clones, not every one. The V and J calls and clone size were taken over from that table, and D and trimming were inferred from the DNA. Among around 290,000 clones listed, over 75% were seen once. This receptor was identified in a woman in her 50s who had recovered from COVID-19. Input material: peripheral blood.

The CDR3 bases are TGTGCCAGCAGCTTCTCCGAGGGAGGTGAAGCTTTCTTT. The encoded protein is CASSFSEGGEAFF. V gene TRBV7-2 combines with J gene TRBJ1-1; D is undetermined. Germline V gene data show CDR1 as SGHTA and CDR2 as FQGNSA. Trimming left V 3 bases short and J 7 bases short, with 12 bases between. The CDR3 consists of 13 residues.